One and the same sample provided the 3 T cell receptor beta chains below, sequenced in a study of OX40 agonist ivuxolimab in advanced cancers. Using immunoSEQ multiplex PCR, the repertoire was profiled, and TCRdb retains in-frame clones only, with some absent. The table lists more than 9,000 clones, 63% of them singletons, with 46% in the top ten. The sequences come from CD4+ or CD8+ T cells sorted from blood, collected in a trial of the OX40 agonist ivuxolimab. Receptors were obtained from an adult with an advanced solid tumor such as melanoma, head and neck, liver or kidney cancer.

The genes are TRBV5-4 and TRBJ2-7, with TRBD1 matching 8 bases. This CDR3 comprises 15 residues. Germline values: CDR1 SGHNT, CDR2 YYREEE (reference sequence). The V gene end was trimmed by 0 bases and the J gene end by 3 bases; junction bases not matched to a gene: 5. CDR3 nucleotides: TGTGCCAGCAGCTTGGGCAGGGGGCCGGGCTACGAGCAGTACTTC. Translating it yields CASSLGRGPGYEQYF.

J is TRBJ1-5 and V is TRBV6-6, with 8 bases aligning to TRBD1. Trimming took 6 bases from V and 2 from J; bases not matched to a gene: 3. The germline gives CDR1 MNHNY, CDR2 SVGAGI (reference sequence). The CDR3 sequence is 14 residues long. The CDR3: CASRRTGRNQPQHF. The CDR3 region has the DNA TGTGCCAGCAGAAGGACAGGGCGCAATCAGCCCCAGCATTTT.

The V call is TRBV2, the J call TRBJ2-3, with 7 bases that match TRBD2. CDR1 SNHLY and CDR2 FYNNEI come from the germline V gene. The CDR3 extends over 13 amino acids. V shed 4 bases, J shed 2 bases, and the junction held 0 bases outside the gene matches. CDR3 nucleotides: TGTGCCAGCAGTGGGGACTACACAGATACGCAGTATTTT. Amino acid sequence: CASSGDYTDTQYF. The entire variable domain, with the rest obtained from reference TRBV2 and TRBJ2-3, is as follows: EPEVTQTPSHQVTQMGQEVILRCVPISNHLYFYWYRQILGQKVEFLVSFYNNEISEKSEIFDDQFSVERPDGSNFTLKIRSTKLEDSAMYFCASSGDYTDTQYFGPGTRLTVL.